The table lists the clone carrying this T cell receptor (beta chain) with a few counts. Antigen unknown. The V end was cut by 6 bases, the J end by 0 bases, with 6 bases between. This CDR3 has 13 residues. The germline CDR1 and CDR2 sequences are MDHEN and SYDVKM. This specimen belongs to a study of cytomegalovirus exposure and HLA in healthy donors. Findings and caveats of the study: Rare sequences made up most TCRs, while some public TCRs were found in many donors. The majority of CMV-associated TCR beta chains were reported as apparently HLA-restricted in a later analysis.

The PCR was carried out with 60 Vbeta primers and 13 Jbeta primers. Assay: immunoSEQ multiplex PCR; the TCRdb copy retains only in-frame clones and omits some. The top ten clones hold approximately 6% of a sample with over 100,000 clones, over 9% of them seen once. This receptor was obtained from a man in his forties in good health and CMV-seropositive. This sequence joins TRBV28 and TRBJ1-5; D might be TRBD1 (5 bases). The sequencing input was PBMCs. CDR3 region: CASRGGSNQPQHF. The DNA for the CDR3 is TGTGCCAGCAGGGGGGGTAGCAATCAGCCCCAGCATTTT.